This TCR beta chain was sequenced during a study of blood T cell repertoires in COVID-19. Whole-study context: The analysed material was cDNA or gDNA that came from T cells, B-cell-depleted T cells, or PBMCs.

The CDR3 has 16 residues. The V segment lost 4 bases and the J segment 9 bases; nucleotides outside the gene matches: 12. Germline lookup yields CDR1 MNHEY and CDR2 SVGAGI. Authors' data handling: Estimates of nucleated cell counts were drawn from the amplification of reference gene primers. This table comes from immunoSEQ multiplex PCR, and its TCRdb copy is limited to in-frame clones, with some not included. The V and J calls and clone size come from that table; D and trimming were worked out from the DNA. Among under 250,000 clones listed, around 82% were seen once. The material sequenced was peripheral blood. This rearrangement joins TRBV6-5 to TRBJ2-4; 10 bases match TRBD1. This TCR derives from a woman aged 50 to 60 with acute or convalescent COVID-19. The CDR3 DNA is TGTGCCAGCAGTTCCCTAGTACCGGGACAGGGGAGCATTCAGTACTTC. Encoded protein: CASSSLVPGQGSIQYF.